This record looks at one T cell receptor beta chain sequence and its context. This entry is derived from a study of beta chain features in type 1 diabetes. Sorting with CD45RO/CCR7/CD25/CD127/CD95/CD27 yielded naive, central memory, regulatory and stem-like memory CD4+ cells. The CDR3 length is 14 residues. CDR1 is MNHNY and CDR2 is SVGAGI in the germline V gene (reference sequence). Trimming took 7 bases from V and 4 from J; bases not matched to a gene: 8. As every portion of the isolated RNA was reverse transcribed, the sequencing read expressed TCRB transcripts. Assay used: immunoSEQ multiplex PCR; TCRdb lists only in-frame clones, some missing. Here the sample spans almost 350,000 clones, 7.5% to 9% being singletons.

The clonotype comes from a woman aged 18-29 years in good health. This chain joins TRBV6-6 and TRBJ2-7, with 9 positions matching TRBD2. Sequencing was carried out using central memory CD4+ T cells from blood. CDR3 nucleotides: TGTGCCAGCAAACCGACTAGCGGTAGATACGAGCAGTACTTC. It translates to CASKPTSGRYEQYF.